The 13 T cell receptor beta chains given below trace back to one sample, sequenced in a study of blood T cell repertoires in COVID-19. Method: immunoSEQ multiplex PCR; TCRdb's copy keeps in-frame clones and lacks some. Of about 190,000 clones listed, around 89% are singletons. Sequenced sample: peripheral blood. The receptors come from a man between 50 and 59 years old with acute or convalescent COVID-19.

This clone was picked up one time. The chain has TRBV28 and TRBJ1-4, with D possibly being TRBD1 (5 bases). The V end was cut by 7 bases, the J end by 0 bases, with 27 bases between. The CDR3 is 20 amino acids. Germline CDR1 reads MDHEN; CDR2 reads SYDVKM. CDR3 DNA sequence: TGTGCCAGCATTAGCCTGCAGGGCCGAGCGGGTCAGGCAACTAATGAAAAACTGTTTTTT. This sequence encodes CASISLQGRAGQATNEKLFF.

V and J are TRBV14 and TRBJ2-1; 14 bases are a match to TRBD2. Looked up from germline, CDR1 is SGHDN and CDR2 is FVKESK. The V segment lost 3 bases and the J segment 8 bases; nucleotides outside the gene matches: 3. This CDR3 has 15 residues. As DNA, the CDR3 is TGTGCCAGCAGCCAGGGACTAGCGGGAGTCCATGAGCAGTTCTTC. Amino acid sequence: CASSQGLAGVHEQFF.

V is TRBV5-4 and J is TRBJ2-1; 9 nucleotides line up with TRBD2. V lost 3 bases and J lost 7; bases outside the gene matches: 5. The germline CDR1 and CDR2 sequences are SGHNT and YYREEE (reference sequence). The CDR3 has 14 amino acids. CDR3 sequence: CASSWPSGMNEQFF. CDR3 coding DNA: TGTGCCAGCAGCTGGCCTAGCGGGATGAATGAGCAGTTCTTC.

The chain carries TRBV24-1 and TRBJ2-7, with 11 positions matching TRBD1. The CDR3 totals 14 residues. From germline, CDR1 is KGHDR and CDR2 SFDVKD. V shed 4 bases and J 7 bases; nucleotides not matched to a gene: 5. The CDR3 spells CATSDGQGASEQYF. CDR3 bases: TGTGCCACCAGTGACGGACAGGGGGCTAGTGAGCAGTACTTC.

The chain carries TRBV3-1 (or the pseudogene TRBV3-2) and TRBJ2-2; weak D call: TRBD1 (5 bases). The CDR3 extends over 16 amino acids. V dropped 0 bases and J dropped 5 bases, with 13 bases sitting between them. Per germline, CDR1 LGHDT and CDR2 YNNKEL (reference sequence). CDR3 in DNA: TGTGCCAGCAGCCAAGATATAGGGGTTTGGACCGGGGAGCTGTTTTTT. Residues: CASSQDIGVWTGELFF.

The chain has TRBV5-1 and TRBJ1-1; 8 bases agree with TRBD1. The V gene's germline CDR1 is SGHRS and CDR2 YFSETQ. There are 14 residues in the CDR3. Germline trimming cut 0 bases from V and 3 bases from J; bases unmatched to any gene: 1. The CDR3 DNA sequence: TGCGCCAGCAGCTTGGTACAGGGGGACACTGAAGCTTTCTTT. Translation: CASSLVQGDTEAFF.

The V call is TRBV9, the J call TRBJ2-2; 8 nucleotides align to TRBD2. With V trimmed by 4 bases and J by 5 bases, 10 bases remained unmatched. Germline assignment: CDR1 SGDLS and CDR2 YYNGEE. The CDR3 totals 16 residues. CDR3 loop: CASSPRVAGSTGELFF. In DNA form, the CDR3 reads TGTGCCAGCAGCCCCCGGGTAGCGGGGAGTACCGGGGAGCTGTTTTTT.

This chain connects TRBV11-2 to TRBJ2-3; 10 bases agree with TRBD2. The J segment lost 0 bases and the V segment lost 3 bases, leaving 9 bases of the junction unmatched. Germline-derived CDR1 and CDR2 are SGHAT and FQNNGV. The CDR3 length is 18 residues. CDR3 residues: CASSFRVSGRSSTDTQYF. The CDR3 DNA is TGTGCCAGCAGCTTTCGTGTTAGCGGGAGGTCTAGCACAGATACGCAGTATTTT.

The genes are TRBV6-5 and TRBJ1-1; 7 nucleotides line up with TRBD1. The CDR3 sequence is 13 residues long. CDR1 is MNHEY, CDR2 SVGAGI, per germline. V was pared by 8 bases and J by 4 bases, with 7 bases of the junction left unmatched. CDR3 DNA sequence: TGTGCCAGCCTAACAGGGGCGGTCACTGAAGCTTTCTTT. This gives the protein CASLTGAVTEAFF.

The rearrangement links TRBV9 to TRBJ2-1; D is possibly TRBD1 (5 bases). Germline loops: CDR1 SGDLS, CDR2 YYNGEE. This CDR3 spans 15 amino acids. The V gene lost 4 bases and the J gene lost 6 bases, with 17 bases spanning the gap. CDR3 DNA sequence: TGTGCCAGCAGCTCAGAAGTGTTAAGGGGCAATGAGCAGTTCTTC. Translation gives CASSSEVLRGNEQFF.

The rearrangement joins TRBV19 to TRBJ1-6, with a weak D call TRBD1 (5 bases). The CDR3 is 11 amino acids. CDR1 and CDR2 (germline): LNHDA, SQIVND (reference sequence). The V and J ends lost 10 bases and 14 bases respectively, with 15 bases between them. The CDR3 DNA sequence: TGTGCCACTTACAGTGGGGCCACCCTCCACTTT. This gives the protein CATYSGATLHF. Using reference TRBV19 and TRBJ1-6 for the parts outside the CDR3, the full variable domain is DGGITQSPKYLFRKEGQNVTLSCEQNLNHDAMYWYRQDPGQGLRLIYYSQIVNDFQKGDIAEGYSVSREKKESFPLTVTSAQKNPTAFYLCATYSGATLHFGNGTRLTVT.

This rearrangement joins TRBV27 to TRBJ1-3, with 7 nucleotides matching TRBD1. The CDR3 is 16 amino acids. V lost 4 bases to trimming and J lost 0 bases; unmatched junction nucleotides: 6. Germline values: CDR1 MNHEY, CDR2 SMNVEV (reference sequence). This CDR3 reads CASSSGQLYSGNTIYF. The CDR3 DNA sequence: TGTGCCAGCAGTTCGGGACAGCTTTACTCTGGAAACACCATATATTTT.

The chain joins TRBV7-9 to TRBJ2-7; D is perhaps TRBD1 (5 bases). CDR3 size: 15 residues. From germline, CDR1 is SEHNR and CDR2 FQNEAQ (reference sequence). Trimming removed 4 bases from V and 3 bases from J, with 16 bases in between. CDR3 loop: CASSSARTTIYEQYF. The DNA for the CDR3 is TGTGCCAGCAGCTCGGCTAGGACAACTATCTACGAGCAGTACTTC.